What follows is one TCR beta chain and its context. Its antigen is currently unknown. The data originate from a study of shared clonotypes between healthy human individuals. On the study more broadly: Researchers assigned three CD4 naive, three CD4 memory, two CD8 naive and one CD8 memory plate to each donor. Study-wide results and limits: Donors were few, which limited the genetic and exposure-history diversity represented.

This CDR3 is 16 amino acids long. V lost 3 bases to trimming and J lost 5 bases, with 17 bases between them. The germline V gene encodes CDR1 SGDLS and CDR2 YYNGEE. Naive CD8 populations comprised CD45RO-negative cells positively selected for CCR7, excluding terminally differentiated effector memory CD45RA+ cells. Clones were read by immunoSEQ multiplex PCR, and TCRdb kept only the in-frame ones, dropping some. The repertoire includes approximately 740,000 clones, almost 95% of them detected once, and 24% sits in the top ten. The V and J genes are TRBV9 and TRBJ2-2; possible D gene TRBD2, 5 bases. Material for sequencing was naive CD8+ T cells sorted from blood. The clonotype was recovered from a man between 25 and 39 years old in good health. Written as DNA, the CDR3 is TGTGCCAGCAGCGCCCTAGGGAGTGTTAGGACCGGGGAGCTGTTTTTT. Translated, it gives CASSALGSVRTGELFF.